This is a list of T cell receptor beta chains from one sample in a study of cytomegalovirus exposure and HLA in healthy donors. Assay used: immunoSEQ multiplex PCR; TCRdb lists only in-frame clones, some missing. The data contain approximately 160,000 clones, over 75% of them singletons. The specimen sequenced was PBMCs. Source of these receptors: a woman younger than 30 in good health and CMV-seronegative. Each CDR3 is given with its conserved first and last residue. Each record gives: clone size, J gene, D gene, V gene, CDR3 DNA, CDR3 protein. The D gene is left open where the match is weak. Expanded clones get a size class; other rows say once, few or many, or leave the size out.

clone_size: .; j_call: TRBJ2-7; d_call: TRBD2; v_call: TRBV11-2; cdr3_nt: TGTGCCAGCAGCTTGGGACTAGCGGGAGTTCTCACGACCTACGAGCAGTACTTC; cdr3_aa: CASSLGLAGVLTTYEQYF
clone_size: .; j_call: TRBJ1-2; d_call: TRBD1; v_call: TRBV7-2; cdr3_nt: TGTGCCAGCAGCTTATCCGTCCTTAGGAATATACTCGGACAGGCACCCACCTTC; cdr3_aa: CASSLSVLRNILGQAPTF
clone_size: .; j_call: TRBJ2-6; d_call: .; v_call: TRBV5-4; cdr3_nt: TGTGCCAGCAGCGAACAGAGATCTGGGGCCAACGTCCTGACTTTC; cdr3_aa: CASSEQRSGANVLTF
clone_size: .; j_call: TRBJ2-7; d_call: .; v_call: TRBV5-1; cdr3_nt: TGCGCCAGCAGCTTGGGGGGACTGAAAAGCTCCTACGAGCAGTACTTC; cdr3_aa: CASSLGGLKSSYEQYF
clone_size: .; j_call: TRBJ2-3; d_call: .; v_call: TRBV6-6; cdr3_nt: TGTGCCAGCAGCCGTAGGACTTTCGGCACAGATACGCAGTATTTT; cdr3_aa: CASSRRTFGTDTQYF
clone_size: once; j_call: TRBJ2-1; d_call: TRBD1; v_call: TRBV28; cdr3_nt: TGTGCCAGCAGTTTTTTAGGGACAGGGGACAATGAGCAGTTCTTC; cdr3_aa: CASSFLGTGDNEQFF
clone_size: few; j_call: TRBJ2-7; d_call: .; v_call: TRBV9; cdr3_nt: TGTGCCAGCAGCGTAGGGCCGGGAGAGGACTCTCACTACGAGCAGTACTTC; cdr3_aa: CASSVGPGEDSHYEQYF
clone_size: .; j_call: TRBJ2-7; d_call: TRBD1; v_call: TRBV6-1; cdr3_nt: TGTGCCAGCAGGGGGACAGTCTACGAGCAGTACTTC; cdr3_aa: CASRGTVYEQYF
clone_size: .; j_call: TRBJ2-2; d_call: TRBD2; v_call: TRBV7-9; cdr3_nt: TGTGCCAGCAGCTTTCCCGCGGGGGGCCCTTACACCGGGGAGCTGTTTTTT; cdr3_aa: CASSFPAGGPYTGELFF
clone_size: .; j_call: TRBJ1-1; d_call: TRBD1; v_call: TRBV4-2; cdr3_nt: TGTGCCAGCAGAGAAGGACAGGGAGTGAACACTGAAGCTTTCTTT; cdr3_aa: CASREGQGVNTEAFF
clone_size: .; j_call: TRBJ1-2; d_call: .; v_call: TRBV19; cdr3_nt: TGTGCCAGTACTCCTCAGGGGCATCCTGGCGACTATGGCTACACCTTC; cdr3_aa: CASTPQGHPGDYGYTF
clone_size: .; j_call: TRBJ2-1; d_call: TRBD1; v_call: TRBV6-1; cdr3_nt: TGTGCCAGCAGTGGCCGGGACAGGGGGCTCGATGAGCAGTTCTTC; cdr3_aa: CASSGRDRGLDEQFF
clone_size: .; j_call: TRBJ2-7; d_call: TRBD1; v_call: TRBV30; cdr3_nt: TGTGCCTGGCACCGAAACCGGGACAGGGGGCAATATGAGCAGTACTTC; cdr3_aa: CAWHRNRDRGQYEQYF
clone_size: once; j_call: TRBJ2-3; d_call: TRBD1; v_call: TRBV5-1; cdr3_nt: TGCGCCAGCAGCCCAGCGCGGACAGGCAATTCAGATACGCAGTATTTT; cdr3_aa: CASSPARTGNSDTQYF
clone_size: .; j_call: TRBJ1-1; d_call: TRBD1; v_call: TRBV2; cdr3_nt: TGTGCCAGCACAGGGGGAACTGAAGCTTTCTTT; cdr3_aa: CASTGGTEAFF
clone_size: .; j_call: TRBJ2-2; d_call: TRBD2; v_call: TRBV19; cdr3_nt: TGTGCCAGTAGTATTGCGGGGAGGGACACCGGGGAGCTGTTTTTT; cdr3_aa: CASSIAGRDTGELFF